Shown below are 19 T cell receptor beta chains from a single sample sequenced in a study of yellow fever vaccine responses in identical twins. Using its own MiXCR run on the RT-PCR reads, TCRdb lists one record per CDR3 protein. This table holds 1,000 or so distinct CDR3 sequences, around 78% found once. The specimen was T cells from blood (PBMCs), unsorted or a sorted subset (not recorded which), collected before or after yellow fever vaccination (not recorded which). Every receptor here comes from a female donor who received the yellow fever vaccine.

Only a few counts were recorded for this clonotype. This chain uses TRBV3-1 with TRBJ2-1; D gene unclear. Germline V gene sequence: CDR1 LGHDT, CDR2 YNNKEL (reference sequence). This CDR3 contains 11 residues. The V and J ends lost 1 base and 9 bases respectively, with 4 bases between them. In DNA, the CDR3 is TGTGCCAGCAGCCAAGCGGTTGAGCAGTTCTTC. It is translated as CASSQAVEQFF.

In this sample, this clonotype turned up a few times. The J gene is TRBJ1-5, the V gene TRBV10-1; no reliable D call. Germline values: CDR1 WNHNN, CDR2 SYGVQD (reference sequence). Trimming took off 6 bases at V and 7 bases at J, with 13 bases between the two ends. This CDR3 contains 13 residues. For the CDR3, the DNA is TGCGCCAGCAGAGAAAGGGAAGAACAGCCCCAGCATTTT. It specifies CASREREEQPQHF.

In DNA, the CDR3 is TGTGCCACCAGCAGAGAGGACAGCTCCTACAATGAGCAGTTCTTC. As protein: CATSREDSSYNEQFF. The V and J genes are TRBV15 and TRBJ2-1; D is perhaps TRBD1 (6 bases). Germline CDR1 reads LNHNV; CDR2 reads YYDKDF (reference sequence). V was trimmed by 0 bases and J by 0 bases, leaving 6 bases between them. This CDR3 is built from 15 residues.

The chain joins TRBV12-3 or TRBV12-4 to TRBJ1-1; D ambiguous. This CDR3 comprises 14 residues. V lost 6 bases and J lost 4, with 15 bases in between. CDR3 in amino acids: CASRPTAGGTEAFF. The CDR3 region has the DNA TGTGCCAGCAGGCCCACGGCAGGTGGCACTGAAGCTTTCTTT.

V and J are TRBV13 and TRBJ1-5, with 8 bases identical to TRBD1. J lost 8 bases, V lost 8 bases, and 11 bases had no gene match. There are 14 residues in the CDR3. Germline V CDR1 and CDR2: PRHDT, FYEKMQ (reference sequence). The CDR3 DNA sequence: TGTGCCAGCGGACCCCAGGGGGCTAGGGAGCCCCAGCATTTT. This translates into CASGPQGAREPQHF.

The chain joins TRBV5-1 to TRBJ2-5; no firm D call. There are 13 residues in the CDR3. The ends were cut back, 3 bases at V and 1 base at J, with 7 bases in the middle. The germline gives CDR1 SGHRS, CDR2 YFSETQ. The CDR3 DNA is TGCGCCAGCAGCTATCGACCCCAAGAGACCCAGTACTTC. It is translated as CASSYRPQETQYF.

This rearrangement joins TRBV19 to TRBJ2-5; TRBD1 agrees at 8 bases. V lost 5 bases, J lost 5 bases, and 7 bases stayed unmatched. This CDR3 has 14 residues. Germline CDR1 reads LNHDA; CDR2 reads SQIVND (reference sequence). CDR3: CASSSQGAGETQYF. The CDR3 DNA follows: TGTGCCAGTAGTTCCCAGGGGGCTGGGGAGACCCAGTACTTC.

V and J are TRBV7-6 and TRBJ2-5; D is perhaps TRBD2 (5 bases). The CDR3 has 16 amino acids. V lost 2 bases and J 1 base, leaving 14 bases between the germline ends. Germline CDR1 is SGHVS and CDR2 is FNYEAQ. CDR3 in amino acids: CASSLSTRLSQETQYF. The DNA for the CDR3 is TGTGCCAGCAGCTTAAGCACTAGACTGTCCCAAGAGACCCAGTACTTC.

V is TRBV7-2 and J is TRBJ2-7, with D maybe TRBD2 (6 bases). V gave up 6 bases and J gave up 4 bases, with 16 bases separating them. Germline lookup yields CDR1 SGHTA and CDR2 FQGNSA. The CDR3 has 14 residues. CDR3: CASSSIHSGYEQYF. The CDR3 DNA reads as TGTGCCAGCAGTTCCATCCATAGCGGATACGAGCAGTACTTC.

V gene TRBV10-1 combines with J gene TRBJ2-3; TRBD2 might be the D (6 bases). The ends were cut back, 5 bases at V and 2 bases at J, with 11 bases in the middle. CDR3 length: 14 residues. CDR1 is WNHNN and CDR2 is SYGVQD in the germline V gene (reference sequence). The CDR3 DNA is TGCGCCAGCAGTAGGGACTTTAACACAGATACGCAGTATTTT. This gives the protein CASSRDFNTDTQYF.

This chain uses TRBV10-1 with TRBJ2-1, with a tentative D call TRBD1 (6 bases). Germline loops: CDR1 WNHNN, CDR2 SYGVQD (reference sequence). The CDR3 is 13 residues long. Trimming removed 8 bases from V and 2 bases from J, with 10 bases in between. CDR3 loop: CASSRGTYNEQFF. CDR3 bases: TGCGCCAGCTCGAGGGGGACCTACAATGAGCAGTTCTTC.

The chain combines TRBV4-1 with TRBJ1-5; the D is unclear. This CDR3 is built from 13 residues. Trimming removed 1 base from V and 1 base from J, with 2 bases in between. CDR1 and CDR2 from the germline V gene are MGHRA and YSYEKL. The CDR3 DNA sequence: TGCGCCAGCAGCCAAGCAAGCAATCAGCCCCAGCATTTT. Protein: CASSQASNQPQHF.

This clonotype was recorded once. The chain joins TRBV12-3 or TRBV12-4 to TRBJ1-2, with D uncertain. This CDR3 is 12 amino acids long. V lost 6 bases to trimming and J lost 4 bases, with 9 bases between them. The CDR3 region has the DNA TGTGCCAGCAGCTCAGACCCCTATGGCTACACCTTC. The encoded protein is CASSSDPYGYTF.

This clonotype was seen more than once but under ten times. The chain has TRBV6-2 or TRBV6-3 and TRBJ2-7; D might be TRBD2 (6 bases). Trimming took off 2 bases at V and 2 bases at J, with 16 bases between the two ends. Germline loops: CDR1 MNHEY, CDR2 SVGEGT. CDR3 length: 16 amino acids. This chain's CDR3 is CASSYDTGTAPYEQYF. The CDR3 DNA sequence: TGTGCCAGCAGTTACGACACCGGGACTGCGCCCTACGAGCAGTACTTC.

The chain uses TRBV6-2 or TRBV6-3 and TRBJ1-5, with unresolved D. The V end lost 5 bases, the J end lost 6 bases, and 14 bases lay between the germline ends. Germline V gene data show CDR1 as MNHEY and CDR2 as SVGEGT. The CDR3 runs 14 residues. CDR3 sequence: CASSDQTYGQPQHF. CDR3 coding DNA: TGTGCCAGCAGTGACCAGACATATGGTCAGCCCCAGCATTTT.

The chain has TRBV30 and TRBJ1-5; D is uncertain. Germline V CDR1 and CDR2: GTSNPN, SVGIG (reference sequence). Trimming removed 8 bases at V and 2 bases at J, with 16 bases between. The CDR3 has 14 residues. The CDR3 sequence is CAATSGDRNQPQHF. CDR3 DNA: TGTGCCGCGACCTCGGGAGACCGCAATCAGCCCCAGCATTTT.

The rearrangement links TRBV11-2 to TRBJ2-2, with D perhaps matching TRBD1 (5 bases). Germline assignment: CDR1 SGHAT and CDR2 FQNNGV. Trimming pared 1 base from V and 1 base from J, leaving 13 bases between. The CDR3 has 17 amino acids. DNA of the CDR3: TGTGCCAGCAGCTTAGGGGCAGGGATCTTGAACACCGGGGAGCTGTTTTTT. This encodes CASSLGAGILNTGELFF.

CDR3 nucleotide sequence: TGTGCCAGCAGCTTCCGGGATGAAGCTTTCTTT. It translates to CASSFRDEAFF. This sequence joins TRBV11-3 and TRBJ1-1; no reliable D call. The germline V and J ends were trimmed by 3 bases and 7 bases, with 6 bases remaining between them. CDR3 length: 11 residues. Germline V gene lookup returns CDR1 SGHNT and CDR2 YENEEA. Using reference TRBV11-3 and TRBJ1-1 for the parts outside the CDR3, the full variable domain is EAGVVQSPRYKIIEKKQPVAFWCNPISGHNTLYWYLQNLGQGPELLIRYENEEAVDDSQLPKDRFSAERLKGVDSTLKIQPAELGDSAVYLCASSFRDEAFFGQGTRLTVV.

CDR3: CASSQDGLSGYGYTF. The CDR3 coding sequence is TGCGCCAGCAGCCAAGATGGCCTAAGCGGGTATGGCTACACCTTC. This chain uses TRBV4-3 with TRBJ1-2, with D unclear. V dropped 0 bases and J dropped 5 bases, with 13 bases sitting between them. The CDR3 length is 15 residues. Germline loops: CDR1 LGHNA, CDR2 YSLEER.